These 7 T cell receptor beta chains were all obtained from the same sample, sequenced in a study of cytomegalovirus exposure and HLA in healthy donors. Primers for the PCR totalled 60 Vbeta and 13 Jbeta. The repertoire was sequenced with immunoSEQ multiplex PCR; TCRdb's copy has only in-frame clones and lacks some. Of roughly 35,000 clones listed, around 53% are singletons. The source material was PBMCs. The receptor set was obtained from a middle-aged woman in good health and CMV-seropositive.

The CDR3 DNA reads TGTGCCAGCAGCGCCGCTGGGCGTGCGAATGAAAAACTGTTTTTT. This codes for CASSAAGRANEKLFF. The chain joins TRBV7-2 to TRBJ1-4, with D unresolved. CDR1 and CDR2 from the germline V gene are SGHTA and FQGNSA. Trimming pared 5 bases from V and 5 bases from J, leaving 15 bases between. This CDR3 contains 15 residues.

This chain joins TRBV28 and TRBJ2-7, with D possibly TRBD1 on 6 matching bases. This CDR3 is built from 17 residues. Germline-derived CDR1 and CDR2 are MDHEN and SYDVKM. Trimming stripped 3 bases from V and 3 bases from J, with 21 bases between. DNA of the CDR3: TGTGCCAGCAGTTTCAGTCAGGGGCAGACGATACACTACGAGCAGTACTTC. Protein: CASSFSQGQTIHYEQYF.

This clone was found a few times. This rearrangement joins TRBV5-1 to TRBJ1-2; 7 bases match TRBD1. The CDR3 runs to 13 residues. V lost 4 bases and J lost 7; bases outside the gene matches: 7. Germline V gene sequence: CDR1 SGHRS, CDR2 YFSETQ. In DNA form, the CDR3 reads TGCGCCAGCAGCCCTGACAGGGTTTCTGGCTACACCTTC. Residues: CASSPDRVSGYTF. Together with reference TRBV5-1 and TRBJ1-2, the CDR3 gives the full variable domain: KAGVTQTPRYLIKTRGQQVTLSCSPISGHRSVSWYQQTPGQGLQFLFEYFSETQRNKGNFPGRFSGRQFSNSRSEMNVSTLELGDSALYLCASSPDRVSGYTFGSGTRLTVV.

Note on this clone: Germline is not matched at one junction end, which may reflect a read error. The same CDR3 arises from other DNA sequences in this sample as well. The chain is built from TRBV10-3 and TRBJ1-5; a possible D gene is TRBD1 (5 bases). Looked up from germline, CDR1 is ENHRY and CDR2 is SYGVKD. The CDR3 is 20 residues long. The CDR3 spells CAISETAPGRELYSNQPQHF. CDR3 in DNA: TGTGCCATCAGTGAAACCGCCCCGGGCAGGGAACTTTATAGCAATCAGCCACAGCATTTT.

This sequence joins TRBV7-9 and TRBJ2-1; TRBD2 is a possible D gene (5 bases). CDR3 length: 13 residues. The germline gives CDR1 SEHNR, CDR2 FQNEAQ (reference sequence). V was trimmed by 6 bases and J by 4 bases, leaving 10 bases between them. CDR3: CASRLAGYNEQFF. In DNA, the CDR3 is TGTGCCAGCAGGCTAGCAGGTTACAATGAGCAGTTCTTC.

V usage is TRBV18 and J usage is TRBJ1-4, with D unclear. CDR3 length: 13 amino acids. Trimming removed 2 bases at V and 7 bases at J, with 8 bases between. CDR1 and CDR2 from the germline V gene are KGHSH and LQKENI. The CDR3 protein is CASSPGSREKLFF. CDR3 sequence (DNA): TGTGCCAGCTCACCAGGCAGTCGTGAAAAACTGTTTTTT. The variable domain in full, completed from reference TRBV18 and TRBJ1-4, reads NAGVMQNPRHLVRRRGQEARLRCSPMKGHSHVYWYRQLPEEGLKFMVYLQKENIIDESGMPKERFSAEFPKEGPSILRIQQVVRGDSAAYFCASSPGSREKLFFGSGTQLSVL.

J is TRBJ2-6 and V is TRBV2; D perhaps matches TRBD2 (6 bases). Trimming removed 7 bases from V and 0 bases from J, with 13 bases in between. The CDR3 is 16 residues long. Germline V gene lookup returns CDR1 SNHLY and CDR2 FYNNEI. DNA of the CDR3: TGTGCCAGCACGTGGGACGGGAGCTCTGGGGCCAACGTCCTGACTTTC. This codes for CASTWDGSSGANVLTF.